This paragraph covers one T cell receptor (beta chain) sequence. It was during active infection that Seattle patients were enrolled and then longitudinally followed. Germline loops: CDR1 SEHNR, CDR2 FQNEAQ (reference sequence). The V gene lost 4 bases and the J gene lost 1 base, with 13 bases spanning the gap. CDR3 length equals 15 residues. The sample comes from a study of blood T cell repertoires in COVID-19. Study context: Spain, Italy and the United States supplied samples that represented acute and convalescent COVID-19. T cells, B-cell-depleted T cells, or PBMCs supplied cDNA or gDNA.

Authors' methods: Amplifying reference gene primers gave estimates of nucleated cell counts. TCRdb's copy holds only in-frame clones and misses some; the assay was immunoSEQ multiplex PCR. V, J and clone size derive from that table, while D and trimming were established from the DNA sequence. The data contain a few hundred thousand clones, roughly 88% of them singletons. The source of this sequence is a woman in her twenties or thirties with COVID-19, enrolled during active disease. Sequences were obtained from peripheral blood. The chain combines TRBV7-9 with TRBJ1-1; unclear D gene. CDR3 DNA: TGTGCCAGCAGCTCCCCCCTTGCAGGGAACACTGAAGCTTTCTTT. This sequence encodes CASSSPLAGNTEAFF.